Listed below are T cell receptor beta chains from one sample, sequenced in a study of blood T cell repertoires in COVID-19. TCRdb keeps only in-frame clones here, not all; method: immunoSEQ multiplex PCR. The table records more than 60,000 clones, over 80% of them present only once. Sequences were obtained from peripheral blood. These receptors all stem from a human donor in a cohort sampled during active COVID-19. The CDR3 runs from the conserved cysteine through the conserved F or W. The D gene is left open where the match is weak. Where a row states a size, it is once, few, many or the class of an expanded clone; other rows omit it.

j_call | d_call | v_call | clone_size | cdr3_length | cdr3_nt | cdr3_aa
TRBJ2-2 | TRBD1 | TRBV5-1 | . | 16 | TGCGCCAGCAGCGGGACAGGGGGCGCTTCCGGCGGGGAGCTGTTTTTT | CASSGTGGASGGELFF
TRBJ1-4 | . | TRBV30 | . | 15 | TGTGCCTGGAGCCCCAGACACCAAAGGGGTGAAAAACTGTTTTTT | CAWSPRHQRGEKLFF
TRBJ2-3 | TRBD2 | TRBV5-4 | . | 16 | TGTGCCAGCAGCTCCGAGACGGGGGGGCCGGCAGATACGCAGTATTTT | CASSSETGGPADTQYF
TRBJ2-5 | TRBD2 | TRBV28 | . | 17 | TGTGCCAGCAGTTTGCCCGGACTAGCGCTATCGGGGGAGACCCAGTACTTC | CASSLPGLALSGETQYF
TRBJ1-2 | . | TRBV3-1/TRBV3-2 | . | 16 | TGTGCCAGCAGCCAAGAAGCCTTGGAGGGTAGCTATGGCTACACCTTC | CASSQEALEGSYGYTF
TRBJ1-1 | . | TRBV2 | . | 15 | TGTGCCAGCAGCGCCACAGGGTTTTCAGGCACTGAAGCTTTCTTT | CASSATGFSGTEAFF
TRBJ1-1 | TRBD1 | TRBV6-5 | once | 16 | TGTGCCAGCAGTTACTCGATAGGACAGGGCCTTACTGAAGCTTTCTTT | CASSYSIGQGLTEAFF
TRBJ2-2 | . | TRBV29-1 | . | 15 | TGCAGCGTTGAAGCAGGGATGCCGAACACCGGGGAGCTGTTTTTT | CSVEAGMPNTGELFF
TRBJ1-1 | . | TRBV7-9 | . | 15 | TGTGCCAGCAGCACGGGGGGGCGGGGGAACACTGAAGCTTTCTTT | CASSTGGRGNTEAFF
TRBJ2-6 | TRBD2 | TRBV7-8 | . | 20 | TGTGCCAGCAGCCAGAAACGATGGCGGGGGGCGAGCTCTGGGGCCAACGTCCTGACTTTC | CASSQKRWRGASSGANVLTF
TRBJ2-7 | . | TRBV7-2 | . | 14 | TGTGCCAGCAGCCAATCCCGGGGGTCCTACGAGCAGTACTTC | CASSQSRGSYEQYF
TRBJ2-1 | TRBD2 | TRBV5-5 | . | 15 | TGTGCCAGCAGTACCGGGACTAGCTCCTACAATGAGCAGTTCTTC | CASSTGTSSYNEQFF
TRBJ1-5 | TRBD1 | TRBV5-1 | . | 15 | TGCGCCAGCAGCGCCGGGACAGGGGGCGCAACGCCCCAGCATTTT | CASSAGTGGATPQHF
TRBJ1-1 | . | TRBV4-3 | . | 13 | TGCGCCAGCAGCCATCCCGGGGAATCTGAAGCTTTCTTT | CASSHPGESEAFF
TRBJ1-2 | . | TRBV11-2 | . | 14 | TGTGCCAGCAGGACGTGGGGGCTCGGCGATGGCTACACCTTC | CASRTWGLGDGYTF
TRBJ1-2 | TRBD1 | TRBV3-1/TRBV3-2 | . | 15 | TGTGCCAGCAGCCAAGAGACAGGGGGCGTCTATGGCTACACCTTC | CASSQETGGVYGYTF
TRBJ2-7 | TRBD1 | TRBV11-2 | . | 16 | TGTGCCAGCAGCCCTCGGACAGGAGGAGGCACCTACGAGCAGTACTTC | CASSPRTGGGTYEQYF
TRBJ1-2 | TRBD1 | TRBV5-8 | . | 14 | TGTGCCAGCAGCCAACAGGGACAGAGGTTTGACTACACCTTC | CASSQQGQRFDYTF
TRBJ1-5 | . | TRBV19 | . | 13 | TGTGCCAGTAGCCCAGGGGCTGAGCAGCCCCAGCATTTT | CASSPGAEQPQHF
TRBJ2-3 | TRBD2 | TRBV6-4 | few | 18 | TGTGCCAGCAGTGACACGGCTAGACTAGCGGGGGCCGCAGATACGCAGTATTTT | CASSDTARLAGAADTQYF
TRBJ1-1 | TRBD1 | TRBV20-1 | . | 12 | TGCAGTGCTAGTAGACAGGGGATTGAAGCTTTCTTT | CSASRQGIEAFF
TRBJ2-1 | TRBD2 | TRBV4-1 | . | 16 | TGCGCCAGCAGCCAATCTCTAGCGGGGGGGCTCAGTGAGCAGTTCTTC | CASSQSLAGGLSEQFF
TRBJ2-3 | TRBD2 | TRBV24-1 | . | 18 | TGTGCCACCAGTGATCACTTACGACTAGCGGGGAGCACAGATACGCAGTATTTT | CATSDHLRLAGSTDTQYF
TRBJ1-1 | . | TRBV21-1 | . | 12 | TGTGCCAGCAGCAAAACAGGGACTGAAGCTTTCTTT | CASSKTGTEAFF
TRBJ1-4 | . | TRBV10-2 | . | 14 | TGCGCCAGCAATTTACAGGGTTCGGGTGAAAAACTGTTTTTT | CASNLQGSGEKLFF
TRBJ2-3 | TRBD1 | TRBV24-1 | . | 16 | TGTGCCACCAGTGACAGGGACAGGCCCCATAGAGATACGCAGTATTTT | CATSDRDRPHRDTQYF
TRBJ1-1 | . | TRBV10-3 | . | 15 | TGTGCCATCAGTGAGGCGGGGGGCGAGAACACTGAAGCTTTCTTT | CAISEAGGENTEAFF
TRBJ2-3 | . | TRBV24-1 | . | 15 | TGTGCCACCAGTGATTCCACAACAAGGGGAGATACGCAGTATTTT | CATSDSTTRGDTQYF
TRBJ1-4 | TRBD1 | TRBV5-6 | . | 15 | TGTGCCAGCAGCTCATCCGGGACAGGGTTTGAAAAACTGTTTTTT | CASSSSGTGFEKLFF
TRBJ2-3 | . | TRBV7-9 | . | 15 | TGTGCCAGCAGGTCCTCACGGGGGTTCACAGATACGCAGTATTTT | CASRSSRGFTDTQYF
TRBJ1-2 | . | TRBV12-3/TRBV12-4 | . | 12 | TGTGCCAGCAGTCTCCTTAACTATGGCTACACCTTC | CASSLLNYGYTF
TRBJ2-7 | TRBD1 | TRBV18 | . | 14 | TGTGCCAGCTCACCCACAGGGGGCTCCTACGAGCAGTACTTC | CASSPTGGSYEQYF
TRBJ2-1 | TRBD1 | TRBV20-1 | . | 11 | TGCAGTGCTAGAGGCGACAGGGACGAGTTCTTC | CSARGDRDEFF
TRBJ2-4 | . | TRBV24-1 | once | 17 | TGTGCCACCAGTGAACTGACCCCTCCGGGAGCCAAAAACATTCAGTACTTC | CATSELTPPGAKNIQYF
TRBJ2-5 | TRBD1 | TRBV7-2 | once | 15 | TGTGCCAGCAGCACTCCACAGGGGGCTCTAGAGACCCAGTACTTC | CASSTPQGALETQYF
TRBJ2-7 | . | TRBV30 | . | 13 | TGTGCCTGGAGACCGAGATTCTCCTACGAGCAGTACTTC | CAWRPRFSYEQYF
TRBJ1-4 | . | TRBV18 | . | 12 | TGTGCCAGCTCCCGGAGAAAGGAAAAACTGTTTTTT | CASSRRKEKLFF
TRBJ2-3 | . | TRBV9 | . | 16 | TGTGCCAGCAGCGTAGGACCCCTGGGCGCCGACGGTACGCAGTATTTT | CASSVGPLGADGTQYF
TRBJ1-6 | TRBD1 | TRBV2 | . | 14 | TGTGCCAGCAGGACAGGGAATTCGAATTCACCCCTCCACTTT | CASRTGNSNSPLHF
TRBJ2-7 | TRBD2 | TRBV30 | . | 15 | TGTGCCTGGAGTTACGGGACTAGCGGATTTTACGAGCAGTACTTC | CAWSYGTSGFYEQYF
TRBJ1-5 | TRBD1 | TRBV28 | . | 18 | TGTGCCAGCAGTGCCCCCCGGGACAGGGATCTTAGCAATCAGCCCCAGCATTTT | CASSAPRDRDLSNQPQHF
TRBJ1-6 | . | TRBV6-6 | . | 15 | TGTGCCAGCAGTCCCTCTCTTGAGCGGAATTCACCCCTCCACTTT | CASSPSLERNSPLHF
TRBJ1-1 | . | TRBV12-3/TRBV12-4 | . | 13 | TGTGCCAGCAGTTTTTATGGGACAAGTACAGCTTTCTTT | CASSFYGTSTAFF
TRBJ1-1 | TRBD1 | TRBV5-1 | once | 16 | TGCGCCAGCAGCTTGGTGACGGGAGGGGGCAGTACTGAAGCTTTCTTT | CASSLVTGGGSTEAFF
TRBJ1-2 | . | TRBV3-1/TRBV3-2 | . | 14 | TGTGCCAGCAGATCCCCTGACAGACCCTATGGCTACACCTTC | CASRSPDRPYGYTF
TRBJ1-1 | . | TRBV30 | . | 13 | TGTGCCTGGAGTATAGGGGCTAGCACTGAAGCTTTCTTT | CAWSIGASTEAFF
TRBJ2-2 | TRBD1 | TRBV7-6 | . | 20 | TGTGCCAGCAGCTTAGGTCCGTCGACAGGGGGGGCCTCGATGACCGGGGAGCTGTTTTTT | CASSLGPSTGGASMTGELFF
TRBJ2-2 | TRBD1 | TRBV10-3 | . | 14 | TGTGCCATCAGTGGTTCAGGGGGATCCGGGGAGCTGTTTTTT | CAISGSGGSGELFF
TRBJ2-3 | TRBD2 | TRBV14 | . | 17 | TGTGCCAGCAGCCATTTGGCGGGGGGGACTAGCACAGATACGCAGTATTTT | CASSHLAGGTSTDTQYF
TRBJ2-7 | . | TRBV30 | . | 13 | TGTGCCTGGACCCTGACAGACACCTACGAGCAGTACTTC | CAWTLTDTYEQYF
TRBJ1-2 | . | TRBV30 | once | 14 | TGTGCCTGGTCAAAGGCCCCGGGACAAGCTGGCTACACCTTC | CAWSKAPGQAGYTF
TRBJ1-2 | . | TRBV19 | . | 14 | TGTGCCAGTAGTACCGGGAGGGGGAACTATGGCTACACCTTC | CASSTGRGNYGYTF
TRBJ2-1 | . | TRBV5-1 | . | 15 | TGCGCCAGCAGTACTGGGGGGGACACCTACAATGAGCAGTTCTTC | CASSTGGDTYNEQFF